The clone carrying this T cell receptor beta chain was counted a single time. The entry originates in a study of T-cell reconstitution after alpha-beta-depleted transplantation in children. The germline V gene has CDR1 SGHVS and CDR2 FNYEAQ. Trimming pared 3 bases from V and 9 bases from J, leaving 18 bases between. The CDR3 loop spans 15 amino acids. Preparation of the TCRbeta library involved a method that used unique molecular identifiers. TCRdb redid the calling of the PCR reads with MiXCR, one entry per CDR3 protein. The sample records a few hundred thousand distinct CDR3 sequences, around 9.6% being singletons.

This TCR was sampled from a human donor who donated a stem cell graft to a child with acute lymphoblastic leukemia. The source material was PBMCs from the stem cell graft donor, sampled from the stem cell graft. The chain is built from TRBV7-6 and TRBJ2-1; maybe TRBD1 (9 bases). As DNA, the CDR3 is TGTGCCAGCAGCTTTAGCGGGACAGGGAGGGGTGAGCAGTTCTTC. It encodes CASSFSGTGRGEQFF.